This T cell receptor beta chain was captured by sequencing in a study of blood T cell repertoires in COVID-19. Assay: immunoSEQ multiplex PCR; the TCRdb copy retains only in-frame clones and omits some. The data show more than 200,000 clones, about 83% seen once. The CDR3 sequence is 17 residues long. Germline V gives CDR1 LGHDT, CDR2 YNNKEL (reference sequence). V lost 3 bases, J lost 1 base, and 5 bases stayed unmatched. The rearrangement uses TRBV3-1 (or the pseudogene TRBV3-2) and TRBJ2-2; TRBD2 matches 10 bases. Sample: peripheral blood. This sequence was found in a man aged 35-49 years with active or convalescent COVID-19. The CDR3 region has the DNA TGTGCCAGCAGCCAGAACGGACTAGCGGAGAACACCGGGGAGCTGTTTTTT. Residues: CASSQNGLAENTGELFF.